This paragraph reports one T cell receptor beta chain. Since a much larger clone is just one base distant, this may be a read error. The data are from a study of T cells in Graves' hyperthyroidism and ophthalmopathy. Participants, patients aged 18 to 65, had newly diagnosed hyperthyroidism with a duration under 2 months. The study excluded patients with uncontrolled infection, other autoimmune disease, pregnancy or lactation. RNA transcripts provided the source from which TCR beta CDR3 regions were amplified. The HTBI primer set was used in a first-round RT-PCR of the TCR CDR3. TCRdb re-derived calls from the multiplex PCR reads in MiXCR, one entry per CDR3 protein. The sample lists around 300,000 distinct CDR3 sequences, 11% to 15% occurring once. Germline CDR1 reads MNHEY; CDR2 reads SVGEGT. The CDR3 contains 15 residues.

The J gene is TRBJ2-1, the V gene TRBV6-2 or TRBV6-3; 10 bases line up with TRBD2. The sample consisted of blood. The clonotype originates from a young woman with Graves' hyperthyroidism. CDR3 loop: CASSLSGTSANEQLF. CDR3 sequence (DNA): TGTGCCAGCAGTTTATCCGGGACTAGCGCCAATGAGCAGCTCTTC.